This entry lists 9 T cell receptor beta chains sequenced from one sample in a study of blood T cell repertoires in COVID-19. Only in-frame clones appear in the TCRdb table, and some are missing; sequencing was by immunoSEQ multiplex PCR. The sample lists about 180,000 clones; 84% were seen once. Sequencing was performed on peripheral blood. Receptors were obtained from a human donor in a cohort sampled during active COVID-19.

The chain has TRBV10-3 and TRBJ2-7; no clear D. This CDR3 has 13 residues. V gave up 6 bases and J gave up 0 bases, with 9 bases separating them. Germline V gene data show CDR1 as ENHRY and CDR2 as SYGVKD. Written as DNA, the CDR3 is TGTGCCATCAGGCTACCCTACTCCTACGAGCAGTACTTC. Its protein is CAIRLPYSYEQYF.

In DNA form, the CDR3 reads TGTGCCTGGCAGCAGGGGGGCACAGATACGCAGTATTTT. Translated, it gives CAWQQGGTDTQYF. The chain is built from TRBV30 and TRBJ2-3; 7 bases align to TRBD1. V shed 5 bases, J shed 1 base, and the junction held 3 bases outside the gene matches. CDR1 and CDR2 from the germline V gene are GTSNPN and SVGIG (reference sequence). This CDR3 contains 13 residues.

CDR3 sequence: CAWRRPGSTGELFF. The CDR3 DNA sequence: TGTGCCTGGAGGAGGCCGGGGAGCACCGGGGAGCTGTTTTTT. This sequence joins TRBV30 and TRBJ2-2; D may be TRBD2 (5 bases). Trimming took off 3 bases at V and 4 bases at J, with 12 bases between the two ends. Germline CDR1 reads GTSNPN; CDR2 reads SVGIG (reference sequence). This CDR3 is built from 14 residues.

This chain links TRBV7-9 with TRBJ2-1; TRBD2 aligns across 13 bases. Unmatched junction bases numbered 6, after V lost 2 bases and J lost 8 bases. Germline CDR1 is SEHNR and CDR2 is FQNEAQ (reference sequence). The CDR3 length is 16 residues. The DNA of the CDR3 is TGTGCCAGCAGCTTAACTAGCGGGGGGGCAATTGATGAGCAGTTCTTC. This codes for CASSLTSGGAIDEQFF.

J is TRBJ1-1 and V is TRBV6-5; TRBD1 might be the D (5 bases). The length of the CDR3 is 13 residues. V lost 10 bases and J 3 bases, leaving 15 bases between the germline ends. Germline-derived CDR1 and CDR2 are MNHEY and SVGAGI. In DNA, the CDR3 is TGTGCCACCAGGCGGGCGGGGGACACTGAAGCTTTCTTT. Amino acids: CATRRAGDTEAFF.

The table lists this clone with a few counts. The CDR3 DNA is TGTGCCAGCAGCCTAACAGGAGATGGCTACACCTTC. As protein: CASSLTGDGYTF. The rearrangement joins TRBV3-1 (or the pseudogene TRBV3-2) to TRBJ1-2; possible D gene TRBD1, 5 bases. The CDR3 totals 12 residues. V was shortened by 4 bases and J by 6 bases, with 9 bases between the two germline ends. CDR1 and CDR2 from the germline V gene are LGHDT and YNNKEL (reference sequence).

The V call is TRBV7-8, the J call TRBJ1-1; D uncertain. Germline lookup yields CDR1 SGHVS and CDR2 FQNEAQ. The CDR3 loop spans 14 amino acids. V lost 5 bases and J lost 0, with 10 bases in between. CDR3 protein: CASSPPGMNTEAFF. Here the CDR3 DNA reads TGTGCCAGCAGCCCCCCGGGAATGAACACTGAAGCTTTCTTT.

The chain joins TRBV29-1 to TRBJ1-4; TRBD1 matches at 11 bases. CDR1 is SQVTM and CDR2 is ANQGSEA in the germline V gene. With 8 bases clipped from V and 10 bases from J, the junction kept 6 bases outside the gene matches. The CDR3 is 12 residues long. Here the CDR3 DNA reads TGCAGCTTCTGGGACAGGGGGGGAAAACTGTTTTTT. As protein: CSFWDRGGKLFF.

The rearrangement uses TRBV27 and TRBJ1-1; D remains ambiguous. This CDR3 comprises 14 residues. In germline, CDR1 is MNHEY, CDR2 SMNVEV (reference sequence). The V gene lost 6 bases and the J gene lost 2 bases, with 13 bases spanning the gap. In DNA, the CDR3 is TGTGCCAGCAGATCGGGAGCCCACAACACTGAAGCTTTCTTT. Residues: CASRSGAHNTEAFF.